This T cell receptor beta chain was sequenced in a study of Tregs in tolerant kidney transplant recipients. The CDR3 consists of 16 residues. The V gene end was trimmed by 1 base and the J gene end by 3 bases; junction bases not matched to a gene: 7. The germline CDR1 and CDR2 sequences are LNHNV and YYDKDF (reference sequence). As to this clone: Its antigen remains unidentified.

Some clones are missing from TCRdb's copy, which holds only in-frame ones; the method was immunoSEQ multiplex PCR. The sample carries over 60,000 clones, 98% recorded once. General observations from the study: No direct test of biological reproducibility was done here.

The specimen comprised CD4+ T cells from blood, sampled before the transplant. The clonotype comes from a human donor who received a combined kidney and bone marrow transplant. The chain joins TRBV15 to TRBJ1-2, with 8 bases that match TRBD1. The CDR3 nucleotides are TGTGCCACCAGCAGAGGTAGGACAGGGATTGACTATGGCTACACCTTC. It specifies CATSRGRTGIDYGYTF.